The present T cell receptor (beta chain) was sequenced within a study of blood T cell repertoires in COVID-19 (dated by TCRdb to the early 2020s). Background on the whole study: The collaborator samples originated in the United States, Italy and Spain and spanned the acute and convalescent phases of COVID-19. The prospective study material was composed of cDNA or gDNA derived from T cells, B-cell-depleted T cells, or PBMCs. Subjects who had been exposed to COVID-19, were actively infected with it, or had recovered from it provided the deeply sampled blood TCRbeta repertoires that made up the dataset. The repertoires were released in a freely available public database meant as a resource for research on the immune response to SARS-CoV-2. The samples were drawn from the first 160 participants of the ongoing ImmuneRACE study and from 1,254 subjects provided by 6 global collaborators. The sample metadata nearly always contained a de-identified subject ID, COVID-19 status, age in years and sex. HLA class I and class II types, where available, came from metadata supplied by the sample provider rather than from assay-based typing. Study-level results and caveats: Clinical and demographic metadata were provided uncurated, with the amount varying by source and participant.

In the prospective study, participants were 18 to 89 years old, resided in around 25 geographic areas of the United States, and were enrolled through a virtual design. To assign participants to cohorts, the prospective study relied on clinical history that participants themselves reported in a screening survey and a study questionnaire. For ImmuneRACE Cohort 3, a participant was defined as recovered based on two consecutive negative NP/OP PCR tests, clearance by a healthcare professional, or resolution of symptoms. In the prospective study, whole blood, serum and a nasopharyngeal or oropharyngeal swab were collected from each participant by mobile phlebotomists. Prospective study participants could optionally give additional blood draws and questionnaires over an approximately two-month period. Before DNA extraction, blood samples from the prospective study were shipped at room temperature or frozen.

The germline V gene (reference sequence) gives CDR1 as LNHNV and CDR2 as YYDKDF. V gives up 0 bases and J gives up 3 bases, and the segment between their germline ends measures 6 bases. The CDR3 starts with the cysteine, ends with the phenylalanine, and has 13 residues. Left in the record is the CDR3 DNA by itself, 39 bases read in frame from the first base. Comments on this clone: The target of this receptor is not known. Base qualities are not at hand, and no much larger clone is one base apart.

TCRbeta CDR3 regions were amplified from genomic DNA using the immunoSEQ Assay, a bias-controlled multiplex PCR. The authors' pipeline ran thus. Within the assay, amplification of reference gene primers was used to estimate how many nucleated cells each sample contained. To quantify the absolute abundance of each unique TCRbeta CDR3 rearrangement, sequence reads were collapsed and filtered. For each sample, productive Simpson clonality was calculated as the square root of Simpson's diversity index over productive rearrangements. In its TCRdb copy, this immuneACCESS table keeps in-frame sequences only and misses some clones. Where compared with another copy, unresolved V genes explain less than half of these, and the others have no known cause. The V and J calls and clone size were taken over from that table, and D and trimming were inferred from the DNA. The sample records roughly 370,000 clones, around nine tenths of which are singletons. The ten largest clones capture around 9.3% of the sample.

The sequenced sample was PBMCs or T cells enriched from blood (not recorded which). This receptor was identified in a woman between 45 and 60 years old who had recovered from COVID-19. The V and J genes are TRBV15 and TRBJ2-7; confidence is insufficient to name the D gene. The sequenced DNA: TGTGCCACCAGCAGAGACGGTAACTACGAGCAGTACTTC. This codes for CATSRDGNYEQYF.